This T cell receptor beta chain was obtained from a study of shared clonotypes between healthy human individuals (TCRdb year 2020). About the full investigation: Three men and two women, aged 18 to 49 years, made up the cohort. Between about 0.8 and 9 billion PBMCs per donor were obtained by leukapheresis. To estimate repertoire size and how much clonotypes are shared between individuals, the study performed deep sequencing of blood TCR repertoires from roughly five healthy adults. For each donor, CD4 naive and CD4 memory were each run on three plates, CD8 naive on two plates, and CD8 memory on one plate. Libraries were prepared and TCR repertoires were sequenced by different laboratories using diverse techniques, in order to increase sequencing depth and limit assay-specific biases.

On this clone: No antigen is known for it. No much larger clonotype is one base removed from it; base qualities were not supplied.

General conclusions and limits of the study: The small number of donors limited the genetic and exposure-history diversity represented. Naive subsets generally had larger estimated clonotype richness than memory subsets. Incomplete sequencing was indicated by rarefaction of sorted-subset datasets, despite the large sequencing depth. When four donors were compared, the shared fraction of clonotypes was approximately 5% for naive CD4, 3.5% to 4% for naive CD8, 2% to 2.5% for memory CD4, and about 0.36% for memory CD8. Clonotypes shared by all four sorted-subset donors showed higher generation probabilities than non-shared clonotypes. Only blood was sampled, and tissue TCR repertoires likely differ from those in blood. Pairwise subsampling led to the expectation that sequencing depth would affect the degree of clonotype sharing among donors.

The donors were healthy, HIV-negative adults with no recently reported acute infections or vaccinations. Every donor was a Caucasian adult living in Nashville, Tennessee, USA. CD4+ T cells were enriched by magnetic negative selection, after which naive cells were positively selected on CD45RA and the negative fraction was taken as the memory subset. Blood was collected by leukapheresis, and PBMCs were isolated by Ficoll-Histopaque density gradient centrifugation and then cryopreserved in liquid nitrogen vapor phase. Analytical flow cytometry was used to check the purity and quantity of each magnetically sorted T cell population. Each sorted fraction had its genomic DNA isolated and then quantified by UV absorbance on a Nanodrop 2000c. TCR CDR3 regions were amplified from genomic DNA by multiplex PCR using the deep immunoSEQ assay. For each cell subset, the extracted genomic DNA was distributed evenly across all wells of several immunoSEQ 96-well plates, and each plate served as one replicate. For sorted subsets, 150 to 250 ng genomic DNA, equal to 30,000 or so T cell genomes, was loaded into each replicate PCR. The purified libraries were quantified using a Qubit 3.0 fluorometer, sized with a Bioanalyzer 2100, and then quantified again using the KAPA Library Quantification kit. Every immunoSEQ 96-well plate was sequenced on a dedicated single-read 150-cycle Illumina NextSeq 550 flow cell. The authors processed their data as follows. Because the immunoSEQ output held only junctional sequences and lacked quality scores, the filtering could not match the filtering applied to full-length reads. Sequences were annotated with PyIR, a Python wrapper for IgBLAST v1.9, using IMGT germline references to assign V/J genes and CDR3. Reads were removed for weak V/J assignments (E-value above 1e-6), missing CDR3, stop codons, out-of-frame junctions, or ambiguous translated residues. A V3J clonotype was defined by an identical inferred V gene, J gene, and CDR3 amino acid sequence. To compute the percentage overlap between repertoires, the number of shared unique clonotypes was divided by the size of the smaller repertoire. Richness of each repertoire was evaluated using RTK rarefaction, the Chao1 estimator, and Recon v2.1 estimates of unobserved clonotypes. Generation probabilities were computed with OLGA for all TCRbeta clonotypes obtained by the gDNA method from several donors. Here the immuneACCESS table is served through TCRdb, limited to in-frame sequences with V and J called. Missing clones are a known gap in these copies; in checked studies unresolved V genes cover under half, and the rest lacks a known reason. For V, J and clone size, that table is used; D and trimming come from the DNA. The sample data list about a million clones, and approximately 75% of these were observed just once. 0.89% of the sample comes from the top ten.

Including the terminal cysteine and phenylalanine, the CDR3 comprises 16 residues. The read is trimmed to its CDR3 DNA, 48 bases read in frame from base 1. The germline V gene sets CDR1 to LGHNA and CDR2 to YNFKEQ. Relative to germline, V is missing 4 bases and J is missing 6 bases, with 9 bases of the junction outside any gene match. Recombination connected TRBV4-2 to TRBJ1-4, and TRBD1 matches 9 of the central bases. This TCR was recovered from a man between 18 and 29 years old in good health. Some clones in this sample may be carry-over from other donors' samples. The sequencing input was memory CD4+ T cells from PBMCs. The cell subset or site label, as the study defines it: CD45RA-negative fraction. The CDR3: CASSREGGTGYEKLFF. The DNA sequence is TGTGCCAGCAGCCGCGAGGGGGGGACAGGGTATGAAAAACTGTTTTTT.